Following are 13 T cell receptor beta chains from one sample sequenced in a study of technical replicates of blood from a handful of donors. Using immunoSEQ multiplex PCR, the repertoire was profiled, and TCRdb retains in-frame clones only, with some absent. This sample yields under 85,000 clones, of which roughly 89% are seen a single time; 0.41% belongs to the top ten. The sample taken for sequencing was T cells isolated from PBMCs. All receptors derive from a human donor in good health.

The chain combines TRBV7-2 with TRBJ2-3; a weak D match, TRBD2 (6 bases). The CDR3 has 16 residues. V lost 2 bases and J 0 bases, leaving 12 bases between the germline ends. Germline V CDR1 and CDR2: SGHTA, FQGNSA. Written as DNA, the CDR3 is TGTGCCAGCAGCTTACTACTAGCACTTAGCACAGATACGCAGTATTTT. Translating it yields CASSLLLALSTDTQYF.

The V gene is TRBV5-8, the J gene TRBJ1-1; 8 bases are a match to TRBD1. This CDR3 spans 14 amino acids. Germline V gene sequence: CDR1 SGHTS, CDR2 YDEGEE. Trimming took 7 bases from V and 5 from J; bases not matched to a gene: 10. The CDR3 sequence is CASRWTGMITEAFF. In DNA form, the CDR3 reads TGTGCCAGCCGATGGACAGGGATGATTACTGAAGCTTTCTTT.

The rearrangement joins TRBV6-5 to TRBJ1-1; no definite D call. The CDR3 is 12 residues long. Germline V gene sequence: CDR1 MNHEY, CDR2 SVGAGI. V dropped 3 bases and J dropped 8 bases, with 10 bases sitting between them. Here the CDR3 reads CASSYDSFEAFF. The CDR3 DNA reads as TGTGCCAGCAGTTATGACTCTTTCGAAGCTTTCTTT.

The V gene is TRBV6-5, the J gene TRBJ2-3; 8 positions agree with TRBD2. Trimming at V came to 10 bases and at J to 2 bases, leaving 11 bases not matched to a gene. From germline, CDR1 is MNHEY and CDR2 SVGAGI. The CDR3 has 15 amino acids. The CDR3 DNA follows: TGTGCCACCCACGCTAGCGGGTCTTACACAGATACGCAGTATTTT. Translating it yields CATHASGSYTDTQYF.

This clone was seen just once. CDR3 bases: TGCGCCAGCAGCCTCCGGGACAGGGATACGCAGTATTTT. Translating gives CASSLRDRDTQYF. The rearrangement uses TRBV4-3 and TRBJ2-3; TRBD1 agrees at 8 bases. The CDR3 spans 13 residues. The junction had 3 bases not matched to a gene; V was cut back by 4 bases and J by 6 bases. CDR1 is LGHNA and CDR2 is YSLEER in the germline V gene.

The V and J genes are TRBV5-4 and TRBJ1-1, with D maybe TRBD1 (5 bases). The CDR3 is 15 residues long. The V end lost 0 bases, the J end lost 0 bases, and 9 bases lay between the germline ends. CDR1 and CDR2 (germline): SGHNT, YYREEE (reference sequence). The CDR3 DNA is TGTGCCAGCAGCTTGGGGGAGGGGATGAACACTGAAGCTTTCTTT. Translated, it gives CASSLGEGMNTEAFF.

This clone was recorded only once. This chain connects TRBV7-2 to TRBJ2-7, with D possibly being TRBD2 (7 bases). CDR1 and CDR2 from the germline V gene are SGHTA and FQGNSA. The CDR3 runs to 17 residues. V was clipped by 0 bases and J by 5 bases, with 20 bases between them. The CDR3 bases are TGTGCCAGCAGCTTAGCGCTTTGGGGAGGGGGTAACGACGAGCAGTACTTC. It encodes CASSLALWGGGNDEQYF.

The rearrangement uses TRBV15 and TRBJ2-2; tentative D call: TRBD2 (6 bases). The germline gives CDR1 LNHNV, CDR2 YYDKDF (reference sequence). CDR3 length: 16 residues. Trimming took 0 bases from V and 6 from J, leaving 14 bases between them. DNA of the CDR3: TGTGCCACCAGCAGAGATAATTGGAGGGCCCCCGGGGAGCTGTTTTTT. It specifies CATSRDNWRAPGELFF. The full variable domain, with the rest looked up from reference TRBV15 and TRBJ2-2, is DAMVIQNPRYQVTQFGKPVTLSCSQTLNHNVMYWYQQKSSQAPKLLFHYYDKDFNNEADTPDNFQSRRPNTSFCFLDIRSPGLGDTAMYLCATSRDNWRAPGELFFGEGSRLTVL.

The V call is TRBV5-5, the J call TRBJ1-5; the D is unclear. The CDR3 runs 15 residues. Germline CDR1 and CDR2: SGHKS and YYEKEE (reference sequence). V lost 0 bases, J lost 1 base, and 8 bases lay in between. This CDR3 reads CASSLGGPSNQPQHF. The CDR3 nucleotides are TGTGCCAGCAGCTTGGGTGGCCCGAGCAATCAGCCCCAGCATTTT.

This chain links TRBV28 with TRBJ1-1, with TRBD1 matching 7 bases. Germline trimming cut 4 bases from V and 4 bases from J; bases unmatched to any gene: 3. Germline V gene sequence: CDR1 MDHEN, CDR2 SYDVKM. The CDR3 has 13 amino acids. The CDR3 here is CASSSQGSTEAFF. CDR3 DNA: TGTGCCAGCAGTTCACAGGGGAGCACTGAAGCTTTCTTT.

This clone has more than one count but fewer than ten. Sequence at one end of the junction differs from germline and may be a read error. The CDR3 sequence is CASSNRGGNQPQHF. DNA for the CDR3: TGTGCTAGCAGCAACAGGGGAGGCAATCAGCCCCAGCATTTT. V is TRBV7-7 and J is TRBJ1-5; 7 bases are a match to TRBD1. This CDR3 has 14 amino acids. Germline V CDR1 and CDR2: SSHAT, FNYEAQ (reference sequence).

This clone came up once. CDR3 sequence reads: CASSPGTVKTNEKLFF. The CDR3 region has the DNA TGTGCCAGCTCACCAGGGACAGTAAAGACTAATGAAAAACTGTTTTTT. V and J are TRBV18 and TRBJ1-4, with 7 bases aligning to TRBD1. Germline V gives CDR1 KGHSH, CDR2 LQKENI. Unmatched junction bases numbered 5, after V lost 2 bases and J lost 2 bases. The CDR3 covers 16 residues.

The V gene is TRBV28, the J gene TRBJ1-5; 8 bases fit TRBD1. The CDR3 has 14 residues. The germline gives CDR1 MDHEN, CDR2 SYDVKM. The trim removed 6 bases at V and 6 bases at J, leaving 7 bases unmatched. CDR3 sequence reads: CASSPGQVFQPQHF. The CDR3 DNA sequence: TGTGCCAGCAGCCCGGGACAGGTGTTTCAGCCCCAGCATTTT.